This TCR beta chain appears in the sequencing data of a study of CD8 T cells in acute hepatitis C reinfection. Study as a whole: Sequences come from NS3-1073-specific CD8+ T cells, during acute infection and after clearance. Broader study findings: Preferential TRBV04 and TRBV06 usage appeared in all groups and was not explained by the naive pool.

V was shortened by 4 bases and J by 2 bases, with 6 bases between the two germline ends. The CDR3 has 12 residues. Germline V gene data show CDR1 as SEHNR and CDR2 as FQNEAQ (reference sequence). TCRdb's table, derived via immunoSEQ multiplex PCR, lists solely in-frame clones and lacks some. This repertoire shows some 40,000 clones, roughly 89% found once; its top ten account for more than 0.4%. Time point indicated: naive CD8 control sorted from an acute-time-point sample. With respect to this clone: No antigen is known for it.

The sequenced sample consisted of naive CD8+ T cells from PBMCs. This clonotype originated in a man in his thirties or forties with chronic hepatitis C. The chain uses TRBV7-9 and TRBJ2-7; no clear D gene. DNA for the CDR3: TGTGCCAGCAGCTCCGTTGCCTACGAGCAGTACTTC. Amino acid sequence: CASSSVAYEQYF.